This TCR beta chain was captured in a study of cytotoxic CD8 clonotypes in ibrutinib-treated CLL. Per the germline V gene, CDR1 is MNHEY and CDR2 is SMNVEV (reference sequence). The germline V and J ends were trimmed by 7 bases and 7 bases, with 17 bases remaining between them. This CDR3 is built from 13 residues. Sequencing was performed with immunoSEQ multiplex PCR; in TCRdb, only in-frame clones are kept and a portion is missing. The sample holds 120,000 to 150,000 clones, approximately 80% seen once. The sample was PBMCs, taken after 12 months of ibrutinib treatment. The receptor's source is a human donor with chronic lymphocytic leukemia. J is TRBJ2-7 and V is TRBV27, with D maybe TRBD2 (6 bases). CDR3 coding DNA: TGTGCCAGCACCCTACCCCGGGGGTTTGAGCAGTACTTC. Encoded protein: CASTLPRGFEQYF.